This is a list of T cell receptor beta chains from one sample in a study of identical twins. TCRdb used MiXCR to reprocess the 5' RACE reads, holding one entry per CDR3 protein. Of around 510,000 distinct CDR3 sequences detected, more than 13% appear once; the ten largest clones hold around 0.98%. The same specimen was also included in a second study, on yellow fever vaccine responses in identical twins.

Sequenced: CD4+ T cells sorted from blood. The origin of the receptors is a woman under 30 in good health. Both conserved end residues are part of each CDR3. The D gene is left open where the match is weak. Clone size appears in some rows only: once, few, many, or a class for an expanded clone.

D	V	size	J	CDR3	DNA
NA	TRBV2	few	TRBJ1-5	CASSEATSNQPQHF	TGTGCCAGCAGTGAAGCCACTAGCAATCAGCCCCAGCATTTT
TRBD2	TRBV10-3	few	TRBJ2-7	CAISVGTISYEQYF	TGTGCCATCAGTGTGGGGACTATCTCCTACGAGCAGTACTTC
TRBD1	TRBV18	few	TRBJ1-5	CATSGTGEQPQHF	TGTGCCACCTCGGGGACAGGGGAACAGCCCCAGCATTTT
NA	TRBV20-1	few	TRBJ2-7	CSARRPSHVAEQYF	TGCAGTGCTCGCCGTCCTTCACATGTGGCCGAGCAGTACTTC
NA	TRBV5-6	NA	TRBJ2-7	CASSLEWTPEQYF	TGTGCCAGCAGCTTGGAATGGACACCCGAGCAGTACTTC
NA	TRBV7-9	few	TRBJ2-1	CAGLSGNEQFF	TGTGCCGGACTTAGCGGAAATGAGCAGTTCTTC
TRBD2	TRBV2	few	TRBJ2-1	CASRLDGGADNEQFF	TGTGCCAGCAGGCTAGACGGGGGGGCCGACAATGAGCAGTTCTTC
NA	TRBV5-1	NA	TRBJ2-6	CASGTESSGANVLTF	TGCGCCAGCGGGACGGAGAGCTCTGGGGCCAACGTCCTGACTTTC
TRBD2	TRBV7-2	many	TRBJ2-7	CASSLSISGNSYEQYF	TGTGCCAGCAGCTTAAGTATTAGCGGGAATTCCTACGAGCAGTACTTC
TRBD2	TRBV14	NA	TRBJ2-7	CASSTTSGEQYF	TGTGCCAGCAGTACGACTAGCGGCGAGCAGTACTTC
TRBD2	TRBV25-1	few	TRBJ2-3	CASSVLAGVSDTQYF	TGTGCCAGCAGTGTATTAGCGGGAGTATCAGATACGCAGTATTTT
TRBD2	TRBV7-3	NA	TRBJ2-3	CASSIDSGGAVTQYF	TGTGCCAGCAGCATCGATAGCGGGGGGGCTGTTACGCAGTATTTT
TRBD2	TRBV12-3/TRBV12-4	few	TRBJ2-1	CASRSSGREGSVEFF	TGTGCCAGCAGGAGCTCAGGGCGGGAGGGCTCGGTAGAGTTCTTC
NA	TRBV3-1	NA	TRBJ2-7	CASSPTLQGDEQYF	TGTGCCAGCAGCCCAACTCTACAGGGTGACGAGCAGTACTTC
NA	TRBV7-2	few	TRBJ2-1	CASSLTKLGPLEQFF	TGTGCCAGCAGCCTAACTAAGTTAGGTCCTTTGGAGCAGTTCTTC
TRBD1	TRBV6-5	NA	TRBJ2-3	CASSLGWTGSTDTQYF	TGTGCCAGCAGTTTAGGTTGGACAGGGAGCACAGATACGCAGTATTTT
TRBD1	TRBV6-2/TRBV6-3	few	TRBJ2-1	CASSYRQGPKFF	TGTGCCAGCAGTTACCGACAGGGTCCTAAATTCTTC
TRBD2	TRBV7-9	NA	TRBJ2-2	CASSSASGLNTGELFF	TGTGCCAGCAGCTCTGCTAGCGGGTTAAACACCGGGGAGCTGTTTTTT
TRBD1	TRBV7-3	few	TRBJ2-1	CASSPGQGTLNEQFF	TGTGCCAGCAGCCCGGGACAGGGGACCCTCAATGAGCAGTTCTTC
NA	TRBV7-2	many	TRBJ1-6	CASSRSTGVENSPLHF	TGTGCCAGCAGCCGCTCGACCGGGGTCGAAAATTCACCCCTCCACTTT
NA	TRBV7-2	NA	TRBJ2-7	CASSLPSQFSYEQYF	TGTGCCAGCAGCTTACCTAGTCAGTTCAGTTACGAGCAGTACTTC
NA	TRBV27	few	TRBJ2-7	CASSLKPDRAYEQYF	TGTGCCAGCAGTTTAAAACCGGACAGAGCCTACGAGCAGTACTTC
TRBD1	TRBV6-1	NA	TRBJ1-5	CASSGQGVDQQPQHF	TGTGCCAGCAGTGGGCAGGGGGTGGATCAACAGCCCCAGCATTTT
NA	TRBV20-1	NA	TRBJ1-2	CSANSGQGYGYTF	TGCAGTGCTAACTCAGGGCAGGGCTATGGCTACACCTTC
NA	TRBV29-1	NA	TRBJ1-1	CSVVSNTEAFF	TGCAGCGTTGTGTCCAACACTGAAGCTTTCTTT
TRBD1	TRBV29-1	NA	TRBJ2-7	CSGRGTGGDEQYF	TGCAGCGGACGCGGGACAGGGGGTGACGAGCAGTACTTC
TRBD1	TRBV20-1	many	TRBJ1-1	CSARTGTATEAFF	TGCAGTGCTAGAACCGGGACAGCCACTGAAGCTTTCTTT
NA	TRBV12-3/TRBV12-4	many	TRBJ2-1	CASSPISNEQFF	TGTGCCAGCAGCCCAATTAGCAATGAGCAGTTCTTC
NA	TRBV20-1	NA	TRBJ2-7	CSARVTGYKQYF	TGCAGTGCTAGGGTTACAGGGTACAAGCAGTACTTC
NA	TRBV20-1	many	TRBJ1-4	CSAGFLNEKLFF	TGCAGTGCCGGCTTCCTTAATGAAAAACTGTTTTTT
TRBD2	TRBV27	NA	TRBJ2-1	CASANVGTSGYFPYNEQFF	TGTGCCAGTGCAAACGTCGGGACTAGCGGGTATTTCCCCTACAATGAGCAGTTCTTC
NA	TRBV6-1	NA	TRBJ2-7	CASKILGPRRSEQYF	TGTGCCAGCAAAATACTTGGCCCAAGGCGCTCCGAGCAGTACTTC
NA	TRBV4-2	NA	TRBJ2-2	CASSRDRGQANTGELFF	TGTGCCAGCAGCCGAGACAGAGGACAAGCGAACACCGGGGAGCTGTTTTTT
NA	TRBV18	few	TRBJ1-6	CASSPSGTNSPLHF	TGTGCCAGCTCACCATCAGGGACCAATTCACCCCTCCACTTT
NA	TRBV18	NA	TRBJ2-1	CASSPDSMSQFF	TGTGCCAGCTCACCAGACTCAATGTCGCAGTTCTTC
NA	TRBV4-1	few	TRBJ2-7	CASSQDPGPSNYEQYF	TGCGCCAGCAGCCAAGATCCGGGGCCTTCCAACTACGAGCAGTACTTC
NA	TRBV5-6	NA	TRBJ1-5	CASSLGLMGTNQPQHF	TGTGCCAGCAGCTTGGGGCTCATGGGCACCAATCAGCCCCAGCATTTT
TRBD1	TRBV5-1	NA	TRBJ2-7	CASSARDRVDEQYF	TGCGCCAGCAGCGCCCGGGACAGGGTTGACGAGCAGTACTTC
TRBD1	TRBV5-1	few	TRBJ2-5	CASSLEGQGVQETQYF	TGCGCCAGCAGCTTGGAGGGACAGGGGGTTCAAGAGACCCAGTACTTC
TRBD1	TRBV6-1	NA	TRBJ2-7	CASSVPPGQNYEQYF	TGTGCCAGCAGCGTACCGCCGGGACAGAACTACGAGCAGTACTTC
NA	TRBV12-3/TRBV12-4	NA	TRBJ1-2	CASSQVDGYTF	TGTGCCAGCAGTCAGGTCGATGGCTACACCTTC
NA	TRBV28	few	TRBJ2-5	CASSQPRPNQETQYF	TGTGCCAGCAGCCAACCCAGACCTAACCAAGAGACCCAGTACTTC
NA	TRBV10-3	NA	TRBJ2-7	CAISAPGGGEQYF	TGTGCCATCAGTGCCCCAGGGGGAGGGGAGCAGTACTTC
TRBD1	TRBV6-1	few	TRBJ1-5	CASRDSQSNQPQHF	TGTGCCAGCCGGGACAGTCAGAGCAATCAGCCCCAGCATTTT
TRBD2	TRBV20-1	NA	TRBJ2-2	CSARVSSGAPDTGELFF	TGCAGTGCTAGAGTCTCTAGCGGAGCCCCCGACACCGGGGAGCTGTTTTTT
NA	TRBV4-2	few	TRBJ2-1	CASSQDFGGYNEQFF	TGTGCCAGCAGCCAAGATTTCGGGGGCTACAATGAGCAGTTCTTC
TRBD2	TRBV7-9	NA	TRBJ2-7	CASSSLAGFEQYF	TGTGCCAGCAGCTCCCTAGCGGGATTCGAGCAGTACTTC
NA	TRBV7-2	NA	TRBJ2-1	CASSLGGAWSEQFF	TGTGCCAGCAGCTTAGGGGGCGCGTGGAGTGAGCAGTTCTTC
NA	TRBV4-3	few	TRBJ1-2	CASSQDAGRVYGYTF	TGCGCCAGCAGCCAAGACGCGGGCAGGGTCTATGGCTACACCTTC
TRBD1	TRBV29-1	few	TRBJ2-5	CSVGHGGQGQETQYF	TGCAGCGTTGGTCATGGGGGACAGGGCCAAGAGACCCAGTACTTC
NA	TRBV29-1	NA	TRBJ1-1	CSASDMNTEAFF	TGCAGCGCCTCGGACATGAACACTGAAGCTTTCTTT
NA	TRBV7-8	few	TRBJ2-1	CASSYDVPSNEQFF	TGTGCCAGCAGCTACGACGTTCCCTCCAATGAGCAGTTCTTC
NA	TRBV18	many	TRBJ1-6	CASSPVDAINSPLHF	TGTGCCAGCTCACCGGTGGACGCAATTAATTCACCCCTCCACTTT
NA	TRBV5-1	NA	TRBJ2-3	CASSLFLLATSTDTQYF	TGCGCCAGCAGCTTGTTCCTTCTAGCTACTAGCACAGATACGCAGTATTTT
NA	TRBV6-2/TRBV6-3	NA	TRBJ2-3	CASSLGPRASTDTQYF	TGTGCCAGCAGTTTGGGACCGAGGGCTAGCACAGATACGCAGTATTTT
NA	TRBV5-6	NA	TRBJ2-2	CASSYQRAIPNTGELFF	TGTGCCAGCAGCTACCAGCGCGCCATACCGAACACCGGGGAGCTGTTTTTT